The rows below give T cell receptor beta chains drawn from one sample of a study of blood T cell repertoires in COVID-19. TCRdb's copy holds only in-frame clones and misses some; the assay was immunoSEQ multiplex PCR. Of approximately 250,000 clones in the sample, 86% were seen once. Sequenced material: peripheral blood. The origin of the receptors is a man aged 35-49 years with active or convalescent COVID-19. CDR3s include the opening cysteine and the closing phenylalanine or tryptophan. Fields, in order: clone size, D gene, V gene, J gene, CDR3 DNA, CDR3 protein. A D gene is named only where the DNA matches it firmly. A clone size is listed for some rows: how often the clone was seen (once, few, many), or a class if it is expanded.

-	-	TRBV5-1	TRBJ2-5	TGCGCCAGAAAAGCCCCCGGGGGCCAAGAGACCCAGTACTTC	CARKAPGGQETQYF
-	TRBD1	TRBV5-4	TRBJ1-4	TGTGCCAGCAGCCGTGACAGGGTAGAAAAACTGTTTTTT	CASSRDRVEKLFF
-	-	TRBV6-5	TRBJ2-7	TGTGCCAGCAGTTACGAGGACGCGGGATTCTACGAGCAGTACTTC	CASSYEDAGFYEQYF
-	-	TRBV11-2	TRBJ2-5	TGTGCCAGCAGCCCAGGGGAAGAGACCCAGTACTTC	CASSPGEETQYF
-	TRBD1	TRBV7-3	TRBJ2-3	TGTGCCAGCAGCTTAACGTTGGACAGGGGGACAGATACGCAGTATTTT	CASSLTLDRGTDTQYF
-	-	TRBV19	TRBJ1-1	TGTGCCAGTAGTATCGCCAGGGCGCAGATAGGCGGGAACACTGAAGCTTTCTTT	CASSIARAQIGGNTEAFF
-	TRBD2	TRBV28	TRBJ2-3	TGTGCCAGCAGTTTAAGGCCTAGCGGGGCCGGCACAGATACGCAGTATTTT	CASSLRPSGAGTDTQYF
-	-	TRBV6-5	TRBJ2-5	TGTGCCAGCGGCACAGGGGGGGTATGGGAGACCCAGTACTTC	CASGTGGVWETQYF
many	TRBD1	TRBV6-5	TRBJ1-6	TGTGCCACAACGGACAGGGGGCGTTCACCCCTCCACTTT	CATTDRGRSPLHF
-	-	TRBV11-3	TRBJ2-3	TGTGCCAGCAGCCCGGGGCAGGGGCTGGGGGCAGATACGCAGTATTTT	CASSPGQGLGADTQYF
-	-	TRBV27	TRBJ2-1	TGTGCCAGCAGTTTATCCCCATACAATGAGCAGTTCTTC	CASSLSPYNEQFF
-	-	TRBV2	TRBJ1-1	TGTGCCAGCAGTGAAGGCGGCGAAGAAGCTTTCTTT	CASSEGGEEAFF
-	-	TRBV5-1	TRBJ2-1	TGCGCCAGCAGCTTGGGGACAAAAGGGATAGACGAGCAGTTCTTC	CASSLGTKGIDEQFF
-	-	TRBV18	TRBJ2-7	TGTGCCAGCTCACCCTACGGGGGGCAGACCTACGAGCAGTACTTC	CASSPYGGQTYEQYF
-	-	TRBV20-1	TRBJ2-1	TGCAGTGCGTCTAAATACAATGAGCAGTTCTTC	CSASKYNEQFF
-	-	TRBV30	TRBJ1-1	TGTGCGACACATGGGCCTGAAGCTTTCTTT	CATHGPEAFF
-	-	TRBV15	TRBJ2-7	TGTGCCACCAGCAGAGCCGGTCCCTCTGAGCAGTACTTC	CATSRAGPSEQYF
-	-	TRBV7-9	TRBJ1-1	TGTGCCAGCACCCTGCTAGGGGTTGATGAAGCTTTCTTT	CASTLLGVDEAFF